The 24 T cell receptor beta chains below come from one sample, sequenced in a study of T cells in Graves' hyperthyroidism and ophthalmopathy. Amplification of TCR beta CDR3 regions was performed using RNA transcripts as template. The study used the HTBI primer set for a first-round RT-PCR of the TCR CDR3. One entry per CDR3 protein, called by TCRdb with MiXCR from the multiplex PCR reads. The sample lists about 520,000 distinct CDR3 sequences; more than 20% were seen once. The sample was blood. These receptors were obtained from a man between 18 and 29 years old with Graves' hyperthyroidism.

The table lists this clonotype with many counts. CDR3 sequence: CATRPGRTMNTEAFF. CDR3 nucleotides: TGTGCCACACGACCGGGACGGACGATGAACACTGAAGCTTTCTTT. This sequence joins TRBV7-9 and TRBJ1-1, with TRBD1 as a possible D gene (5 bases). Germline CDR1 reads SEHNR; CDR2 reads FQNEAQ (reference sequence). The CDR3 extends over 15 amino acids. The V and J ends lost 10 bases and 0 bases respectively, with 18 bases between them.

The sample holds many counts of this clonotype. The CDR3 DNA follows: TGTGCCAGCAGTTTAAGGGACAGGGGGCGTGAGCAGTACTTC. Amino acid sequence: CASSLRDRGREQYF. V and J are TRBV12-3 or TRBV12-4 and TRBJ2-7; 12 bases align to TRBD1. This CDR3 has 14 residues. The V segment lost 2 bases and the J segment 7 bases; nucleotides outside the gene matches: 3.

This clonotype has more than one count but fewer than ten. The V and J genes are TRBV28 and TRBJ2-2; the D is unclear. The CDR3 covers 16 residues. Trimming took off 4 bases at V and 1 base at J, with 13 bases between the two ends. The V gene's germline CDR1 is MDHEN and CDR2 SYDVKM. CDR3 loop: CASSYDRWENTGELFF. CDR3 sequence (DNA): TGTGCCAGCAGTTATGACCGCTGGGAGAACACCGGGGAGCTGTTTTTT.

J is TRBJ2-2 and V is TRBV11-1; 9 bases are shared with TRBD1. There are 17 residues in the CDR3. Trimming cost V 6 bases and J 5 bases; bases outside gene matches: 13. CDR1 is SGHAT, CDR2 FQDESV, per germline (reference sequence). CDR3 residues: CASRKQGASEVTGELFF. DNA of the CDR3: TGTGCCAGCAGAAAACAGGGGGCTAGCGAAGTAACCGGGGAGCTGTTTTTT.

This clonotype was detected a few times. The CDR3 region is CASRDHRVETQYF. As DNA, the CDR3 is TGTGCCAGCAGAGACCACAGGGTCGAGACCCAGTACTTC. The chain joins TRBV3-1 to TRBJ2-5; D is perhaps TRBD1 (6 bases). CDR1 and CDR2 (germline): LGHDT, YNNKEL (reference sequence). CDR3 length: 13 residues. Deletions cut 6 bases from V and 5 bases from J, with 13 bases between.

Only a few counts were recorded for this clonotype. The chain uses TRBV5-1 and TRBJ1-1, with 7 bases fitting TRBD1. This CDR3 has 15 residues. Losses at the gene ends were 0 bases for V and 4 bases for J; bases not matched to a gene: 6. Germline CDR1 is SGHRS and CDR2 is YFSETQ. This CDR3 reads CASSLAGQVSTEAFF. The CDR3, as DNA: TGCGCCAGCAGCTTGGCCGGACAGGTGAGCACTGAAGCTTTCTTT.

This rearrangement joins TRBV4-1 to TRBJ1-1; D ambiguous. The CDR3 runs 11 residues. Trimming took off 3 bases at V and 11 bases at J, with 10 bases between the two ends. The germline V gene has CDR1 MGHRA and CDR2 YSYEKL. CDR3 region: CASSQGLIAFF. The DNA of the CDR3 is TGCGCCAGCAGCCAGGGTCTGATTGCTTTCTTT.

The CDR3 sequence is CASRPGTGPEAFF. The CDR3 nucleotides read TGTGCCAGCAGGCCCGGGACAGGGCCTGAAGCTTTCTTT. This chain joins TRBV3-1 and TRBJ1-1; TRBD1 matches 9 bases. The CDR3 extends over 13 amino acids. Germline CDR1 is LGHDT and CDR2 is YNNKEL (reference sequence). The V gene end was trimmed by 6 bases and the J gene end by 6 bases; junction bases not matched to a gene: 5.

V is TRBV20-1 and J is TRBJ2-7, with 13 bases that match TRBD2. V gave up 1 base and J gave up 5 bases; unmatched junction bases: 2. This CDR3 contains 14 residues. Germline V gene sequence: CDR1 DFQATT, CDR2 SNEGSKA (reference sequence). As DNA, the CDR3 is TGCAGTGCTAGAGGCGGGACTAGCGGGAACGAGCAGTACTTC. This encodes CSARGGTSGNEQYF.

The chain is built from TRBV5-1 and TRBJ2-1, with a possible D match to TRBD2 (5 bases). The CDR3 is made up of 14 amino acids. Germline CDR1 SGHRS, CDR2 YFSETQ. The V gene lost 4 bases and the J gene lost 3 bases, with 11 bases spanning the gap. The CDR3 DNA is TGCGCCAGCAGCCCCCCCGGGATCTACAATGAGCAGTTCTTC. Its protein product is CASSPPGIYNEQFF.

This clonotype was detected only a few times. The genes are TRBV11-2 and TRBJ1-2; TRBD1 aligns across 9 bases. Germline CDR1 reads SGHAT; CDR2 reads FQNNGV. V trimming: 5 bases; J trimming: 8 bases; junction bases outside the gene matches: 15. CDR3 length equals 16 residues. The CDR3 DNA reads TGTGCCAGCAGCAGGTCCCCCTGGACAGGGGATCGAGGCTACACCTTC. Its translation is CASSRSPWTGDRGYTF. The complete variable domain, with remaining parts taken from reference TRBV11-2 and TRBJ1-2, reads EAGVAQSPRYKIIEKRQSVAFWCNPISGHATLYWYQQILGQGPKLLIQFQNNGVVDDSQLPKDRFSAERLKGVDSTLKIQPAKLEDSAVYLCASSRSPWTGDRGYTFGSGTRLTVV.

This clonotype was counted ten times or more. The chain employs TRBV12-3 or TRBV12-4 and TRBJ1-2; the match to TRBD1 covers 7 bases. Trimming cost V 6 bases and J 3 bases; bases outside gene matches: 16. CDR3 length: 17 amino acids. In DNA, the CDR3 is TGTGCCAGCAGCCCTCGGCCGGGACAGAGATCCTACTATGGCTACACCTTC. Residues: CASSPRPGQRSYYGYTF.

This clonotype occurred many times. The chain has TRBV25-1 and TRBJ2-6, with TRBD1 matching over 8 bases. The germline gives CDR1 MGHDK, CDR2 SYGVNS. The CDR3 has 16 residues. Trimming removed 7 bases from V and 0 bases from J; junction bases left unmatched: 5. The CDR3 DNA reads as TGTGCCAGCAAGGGGACAGGAGGCTCTGGGGCCAACGTCCTGACTTTC. It is translated as CASKGTGGSGANVLTF.

The V gene is TRBV11-1, the J gene TRBJ2-2; TRBD1 aligns across 8 bases. CDR1 is SGHAT, CDR2 FQDESV, per germline (reference sequence). This CDR3 contains 15 residues. V gave up 5 bases and J gave up 7 bases; unmatched junction bases: 9. CDR3 loop: CASSPFGQGDGELFF. In DNA form, the CDR3 reads TGTGCCAGCAGCCCCTTCGGACAGGGCGACGGGGAGCTGTTTTTT.

This clonotype occurred once. The chain recombines TRBV29-1 with TRBJ2-7; the match to TRBD1 covers 10 bases. Germline loops: CDR1 SQVTM, CDR2 ANQGSEA. This CDR3 contains 17 residues. The junction had 12 bases not matched to a gene; V was cut back by 4 bases and J by 0 bases. The CDR3 nucleotides read TGCAGCGTTGTTCCTGAGCGTCGGACAGGGGGCTCCTACGAGCAGTACTTC. Amino acid sequence: CSVVPERRTGGSYEQYF.

As concerns this clonotype: Possible read error: a much larger clone is one base away. The chain combines TRBV12-3 or TRBV12-4 with TRBJ1-2; D not resolved. Trimming took 6 bases from V and 3 from J, leaving 8 bases between them. There are 12 residues in the CDR3. The CDR3 bases are TGTGCCAGCAGCCGGGCCGACTATGGCTACACCTTC. Its protein is CASSRADYGYTF.

V gene TRBV6-2 or TRBV6-3 combines with J gene TRBJ1-3, with unresolved D. This CDR3 spans 12 amino acids. The V gene lost 7 bases and the J gene lost 4 bases, with 8 bases spanning the gap. Germline V gene lookup returns CDR1 MNHEY and CDR2 SVGEGT. The DNA for the CDR3 is TGTGCCAGCACAGAGCTCGGAAACACCATATATTTT. It yields the protein CASTELGNTIYF.

At least ten counts were recorded for this clonotype. This chain connects TRBV6-2 or TRBV6-3 to TRBJ1-2; 8 bases fit TRBD1. The CDR3 consists of 15 residues. The J segment lost 1 base and the V segment lost 6 bases, leaving 7 bases of the junction unmatched. CDR1 and CDR2 (germline): MNHEY, SVGEGT. CDR3 region: CASRQGASSNYGYTF. The CDR3 coding sequence is TGTGCCAGCAGGCAGGGGGCCTCAAGTAACTATGGCTACACCTTC.

This clonotype occurred many times. The chain links TRBV28 to TRBJ1-5; D gene unclear. The CDR3 sequence is 16 residues long. Germline V gene data show CDR1 as MDHEN and CDR2 as SYDVKM. Trimming stripped 5 bases from V and 1 base from J, with 15 bases between. CDR3 region: CASSPNGGSSNQPQHF. The CDR3 coding sequence is TGTGCCAGCAGTCCCAACGGAGGTTCCAGCAATCAGCCCCAGCATTTT.

This clonotype was found many times. This may be a read error: a much more frequent sequence differs by one nucleotide. The chain is built from TRBV6-5 and TRBJ1-1; maybe TRBD1 (6 bases). The CDR3 consists of 14 residues. With 4 bases removed from V and 0 bases from J, the gap between germline ends came to 9 bases. Germline loops: CDR1 MNHEY, CDR2 SVGAGI. The chain's CDR3 is CASSFSGVNTEAFF. The CDR3, as DNA: TGTGCCAGCAGTTTTTCAGGGGTGAACACTGAAGCTTTCTTT.

The chain is built from TRBV6-2 or TRBV6-3 and TRBJ2-3; D unclear. V was cut by 4 bases and J by 0 bases, with 14 bases left in between. Per the germline V gene, CDR1 is MNHEY and CDR2 is SVGEGT. The CDR3 sequence is 16 residues long. As DNA, the CDR3 is TGTGCCAGCAGTTTTACAGTAAAACCTAGCACAGATACGCAGTATTTT. Its protein is CASSFTVKPSTDTQYF.

The J gene is TRBJ1-1, the V gene TRBV7-9; the match to TRBD1 covers 7 bases. Looked up from germline, CDR1 is SEHNR and CDR2 is FQNEAQ (reference sequence). CDR3 length: 14 residues. The J segment lost 4 bases and the V segment lost 4 bases, leaving 6 bases of the junction unmatched. The CDR3, as DNA: TGTGCCAGCAGCTGGACGACAGGGACCACTGAAGCTTTCTTT. Its translation is CASSWTTGTTEAFF.

This clonotype was observed many times. The chain combines TRBV28 with TRBJ2-7, with D unresolved. Trimming took off 5 bases at V and 1 base at J, with 15 bases between the two ends. The CDR3 runs 15 residues. Germline values: CDR1 MDHEN, CDR2 SYDVKM. In DNA form, the CDR3 reads TGTGCCAGCAGTCCCCCCCCCCGACGTTCCTACGAGCAGTACTTC. It translates to CASSPPPRRSYEQYF.

There are many counts of this clonotype. The CDR3 nucleotides read TGTGCCAGCAGTCCCCCGAGGTCTAAAATGAACACTGAAGCTTTCTTT. This codes for CASSPPRSKMNTEAFF. The chain employs TRBV12-3 or TRBV12-4 and TRBJ1-1; D is ambiguous. V lost 5 bases and J 0 bases, leaving 16 bases between the germline ends. This CDR3 comprises 16 residues.